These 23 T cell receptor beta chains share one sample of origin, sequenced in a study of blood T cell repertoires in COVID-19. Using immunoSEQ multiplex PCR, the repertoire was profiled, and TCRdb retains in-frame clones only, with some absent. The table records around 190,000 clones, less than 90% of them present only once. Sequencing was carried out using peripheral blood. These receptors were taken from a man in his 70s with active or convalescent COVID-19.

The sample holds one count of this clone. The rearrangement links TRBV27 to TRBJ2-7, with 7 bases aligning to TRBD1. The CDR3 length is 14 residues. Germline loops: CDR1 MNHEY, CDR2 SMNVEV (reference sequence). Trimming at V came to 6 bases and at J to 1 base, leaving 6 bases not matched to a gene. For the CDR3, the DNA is TGTGCCAGCAGGACCGGGACAGCGTCCTACGAGCAGTACTTC. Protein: CASRTGTASYEQYF.

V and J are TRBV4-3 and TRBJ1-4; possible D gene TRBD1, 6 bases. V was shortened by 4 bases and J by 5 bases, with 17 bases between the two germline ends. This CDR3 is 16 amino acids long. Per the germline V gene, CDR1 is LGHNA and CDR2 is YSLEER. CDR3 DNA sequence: TGCGCCAGCAGCCCGGGGACCTTAACAGGGAATGAAAAACTGTTTTTT. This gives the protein CASSPGTLTGNEKLFF.

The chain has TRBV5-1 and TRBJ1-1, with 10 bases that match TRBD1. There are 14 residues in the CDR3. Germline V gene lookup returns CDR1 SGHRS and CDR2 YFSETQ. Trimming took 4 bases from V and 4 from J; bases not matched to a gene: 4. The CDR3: CASSDRGRRTEAFF. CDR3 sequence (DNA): TGCGCCAGCAGCGACAGGGGGCGTCGCACTGAAGCTTTCTTT.

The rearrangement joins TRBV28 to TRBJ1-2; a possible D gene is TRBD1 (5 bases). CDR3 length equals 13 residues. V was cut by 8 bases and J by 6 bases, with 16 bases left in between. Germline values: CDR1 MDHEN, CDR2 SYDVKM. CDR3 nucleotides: TGTGCCAGCTCTATCCAGGGTTCGGATGGCTACACCTTC. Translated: CASSIQGSDGYTF.

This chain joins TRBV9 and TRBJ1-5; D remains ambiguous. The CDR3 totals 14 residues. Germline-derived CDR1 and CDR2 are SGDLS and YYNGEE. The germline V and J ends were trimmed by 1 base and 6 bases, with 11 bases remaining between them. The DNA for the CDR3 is TGTGCCAGCAGCGTATCAAGTTCCGGTCAGCCCCAGCATTTT. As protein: CASSVSSSGQPQHF.

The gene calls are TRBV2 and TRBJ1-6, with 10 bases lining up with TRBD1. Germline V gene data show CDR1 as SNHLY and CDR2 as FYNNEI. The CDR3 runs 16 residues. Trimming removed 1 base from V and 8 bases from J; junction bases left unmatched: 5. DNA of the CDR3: TGTGCCAGCAGTGAAGACGCCGGGACAGGGGATTCACCCCTCCACTTT. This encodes CASSEDAGTGDSPLHF.

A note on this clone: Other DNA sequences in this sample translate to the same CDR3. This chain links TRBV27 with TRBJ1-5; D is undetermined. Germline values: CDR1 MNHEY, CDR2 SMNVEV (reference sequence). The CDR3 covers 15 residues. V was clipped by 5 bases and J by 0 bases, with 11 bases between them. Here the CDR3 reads CASSPGVYSNQPQHF. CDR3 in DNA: TGTGCCAGCAGTCCCGGGGTTTATAGCAATCAGCCCCAGCATTTT.

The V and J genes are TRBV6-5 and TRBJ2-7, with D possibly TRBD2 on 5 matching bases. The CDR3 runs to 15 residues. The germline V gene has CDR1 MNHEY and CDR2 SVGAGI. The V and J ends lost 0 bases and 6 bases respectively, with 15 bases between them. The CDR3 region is CASSYSYSRDVEQYF. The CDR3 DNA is TGTGCCAGCAGTTACTCTTACTCGAGGGATGTCGAGCAGTACTTC.

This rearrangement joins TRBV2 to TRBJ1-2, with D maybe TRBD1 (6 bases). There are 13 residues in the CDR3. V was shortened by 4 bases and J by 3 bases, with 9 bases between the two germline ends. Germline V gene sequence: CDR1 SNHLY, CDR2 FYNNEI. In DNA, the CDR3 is TGTGCCAGCAGTGGGGGGCTGTACTATGGCTACACCTTC. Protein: CASSGGLYYGYTF.

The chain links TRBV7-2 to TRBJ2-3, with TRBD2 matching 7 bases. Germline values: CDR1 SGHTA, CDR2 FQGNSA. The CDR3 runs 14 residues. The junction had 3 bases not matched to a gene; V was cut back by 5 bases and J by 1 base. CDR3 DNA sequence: TGTGCCAGCAGCCCCCTAGCGGGCACAGATACGCAGTATTTT. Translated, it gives CASSPLAGTDTQYF.

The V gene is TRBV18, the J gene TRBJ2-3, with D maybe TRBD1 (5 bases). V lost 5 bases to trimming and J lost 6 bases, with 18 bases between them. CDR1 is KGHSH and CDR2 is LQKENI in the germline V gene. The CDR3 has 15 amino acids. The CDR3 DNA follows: TGTGCCAGCTCATACAGGCAGGCTCCTATGGATACGCAGTATTTT. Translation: CASSYRQAPMDTQYF.

The CDR3 protein is CASSQATGTSGRETQYF. As DNA, the CDR3 is TGTGCCAGCTCCCAAGCTACTGGGACTAGCGGGAGAGAGACCCAGTACTTC. The chain joins TRBV18 to TRBJ2-5, with TRBD2 matching over 14 bases. Germline assignment: CDR1 KGHSH and CDR2 LQKENI. Losses at the gene ends were 6 bases for V and 4 bases for J; bases not matched to a gene: 10. The CDR3 runs 17 residues.

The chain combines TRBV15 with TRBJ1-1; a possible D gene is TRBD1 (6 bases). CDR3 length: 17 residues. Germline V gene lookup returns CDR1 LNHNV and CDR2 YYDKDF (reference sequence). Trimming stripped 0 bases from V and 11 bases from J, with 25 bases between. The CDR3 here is CATSRDLWAEQGRRAFF. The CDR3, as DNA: TGTGCCACCAGCAGAGATCTCTGGGCGGAGCAGGGGAGAAGGGCTTTCTTT.

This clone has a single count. CDR3 loop: CASRSSGERLGGYTF. The CDR3 coding sequence is TGTGCCAGCAGGTCCTCGGGAGAACGTTTGGGTGGCTACACCTTC. The genes are TRBV3-1 (or the pseudogene TRBV3-2) and TRBJ1-2; D remains unclear. Germline V lookup: CDR1 LGHDT, CDR2 YNNKEL (reference sequence). Trimming removed 6 bases from V and 7 bases from J, with 21 bases in between. The CDR3 covers 15 residues.

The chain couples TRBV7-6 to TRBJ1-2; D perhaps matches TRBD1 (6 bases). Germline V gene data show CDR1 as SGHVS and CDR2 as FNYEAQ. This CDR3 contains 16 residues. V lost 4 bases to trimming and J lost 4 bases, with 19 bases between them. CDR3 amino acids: CASSSLVGRGTYGYTF. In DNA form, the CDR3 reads TGTGCCAGCAGCTCCCTAGTGGGCAGGGGAACCTATGGCTACACCTTC.

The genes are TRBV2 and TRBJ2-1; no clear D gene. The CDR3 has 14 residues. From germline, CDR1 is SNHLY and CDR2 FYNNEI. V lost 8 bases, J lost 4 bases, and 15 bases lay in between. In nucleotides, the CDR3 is TGTGCCAGCCGCAGAACAGAGCAATACAATGAGCAGTTCTTC. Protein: CASRRTEQYNEQFF. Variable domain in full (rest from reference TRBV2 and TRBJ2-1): EPEVTQTPSHQVTQMGQEVILRCVPISNHLYFYWYRQILGQKVEFLVSFYNNEISEKSEIFDDQFSVERPDGSNFTLKIRSTKLEDSAMYFCASRRTEQYNEQFFGPGTRLTVL.

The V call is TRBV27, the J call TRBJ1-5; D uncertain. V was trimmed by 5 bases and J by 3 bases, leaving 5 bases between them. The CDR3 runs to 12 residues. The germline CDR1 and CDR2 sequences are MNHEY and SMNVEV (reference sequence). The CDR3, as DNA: TGTGCCAGCAGTCCCTACAATCAGCCCCAGCATTTT. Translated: CASSPYNQPQHF.

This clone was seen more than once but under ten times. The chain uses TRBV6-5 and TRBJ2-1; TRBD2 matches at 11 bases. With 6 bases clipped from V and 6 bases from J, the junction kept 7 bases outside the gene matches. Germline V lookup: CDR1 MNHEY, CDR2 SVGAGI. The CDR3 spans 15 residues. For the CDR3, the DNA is TGTGCCAGCAGAAGTACTAGCGGGAGACTCAATGAGCAGTTCTTC. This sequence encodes CASRSTSGRLNEQFF.

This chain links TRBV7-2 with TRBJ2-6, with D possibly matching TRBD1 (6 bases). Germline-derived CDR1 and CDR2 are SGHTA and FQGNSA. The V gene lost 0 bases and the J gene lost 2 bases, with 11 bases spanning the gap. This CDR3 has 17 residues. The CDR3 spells CASSLAITGTGANVLTF. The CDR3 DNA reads TGTGCCAGCAGCTTAGCCATAACAGGGACTGGGGCCAACGTCCTGACTTTC.

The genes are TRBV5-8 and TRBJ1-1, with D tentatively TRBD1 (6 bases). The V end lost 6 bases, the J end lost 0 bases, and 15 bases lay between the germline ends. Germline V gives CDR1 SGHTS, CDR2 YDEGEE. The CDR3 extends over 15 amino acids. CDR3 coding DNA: TGTGCCAGCACCCGACAGGACACCATGAACACTGAAGCTTTCTTT. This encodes CASTRQDTMNTEAFF.

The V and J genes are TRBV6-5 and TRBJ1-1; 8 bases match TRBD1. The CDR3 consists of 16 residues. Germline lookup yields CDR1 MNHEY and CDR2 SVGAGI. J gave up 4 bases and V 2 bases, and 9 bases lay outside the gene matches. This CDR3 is CASSYRGQGVFTEAFF. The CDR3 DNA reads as TGTGCCAGCAGTTACCGAGGACAGGGAGTATTCACTGAAGCTTTCTTT.

The CDR3 DNA sequence: TGTGCCAGCAGTTACCCGTCGAAGAGCTCCTACAATGAGCAGTTCTTC. The encoded protein is CASSYPSKSSYNEQFF. The chain employs TRBV6-2 or TRBV6-3 and TRBJ2-1; D not certain. CDR3 size: 16 residues. The germline V gene has CDR1 MNHEY and CDR2 SVGEGT. The V end was cut by 2 bases, the J end by 0 bases, with 11 bases between.

CDR3 sequence (DNA): TGTGCCAGCAGCCCGGGACTAGCGGGGGGTCGGGGCACAGATACGCAGTATTTT. This codes for CASSPGLAGGRGTDTQYF. The chain carries TRBV7-2 and TRBJ2-3; 15 nucleotides line up with TRBD2. J lost 1 base, V lost 5 bases, and 7 bases had no gene match. The CDR3 covers 18 residues. CDR1 is SGHTA and CDR2 is FQGNSA in the germline V gene. The variable domain in full, completed from reference TRBV7-2 and TRBJ2-3, reads GAGVSQSPSNKVTEKGKDVELRCDPISGHTALYWYRQSLGQGLEFLIYFQGNSAPDKSGLPSDRFSAERTGGSVSTLTIQRTQQEDSAVYLCASSPGLAGGRGTDTQYFGPGTRLTVL.